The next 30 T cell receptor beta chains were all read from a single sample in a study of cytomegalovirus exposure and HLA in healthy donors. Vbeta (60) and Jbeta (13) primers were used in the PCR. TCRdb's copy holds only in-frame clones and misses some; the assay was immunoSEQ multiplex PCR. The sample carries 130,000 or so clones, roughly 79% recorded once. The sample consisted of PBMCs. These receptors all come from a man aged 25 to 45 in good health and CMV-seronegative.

The CDR3 region has the DNA TGTGCCAGCAGTGGGCCCCTTGGGCAGTACTTC. Amino acids: CASSGPLGQYF. The chain joins TRBV2 to TRBJ2-7; D uncertain. The CDR3 extends over 11 amino acids. Per the germline V gene, CDR1 is SNHLY and CDR2 is FYNNEI. Trimming removed 4 bases at V and 9 bases at J, with 10 bases between. Supplemented by reference TRBV2 and TRBJ2-7, the full variable domain reads EPEVTQTPSHQVTQMGQEVILRCVPISNHLYFYWYRQILGQKVEFLVSFYNNEISEKSEIFDDQFSVERPDGSNFTLKIRSTKLEDSAMYFCASSGPLGQYFGPGTRLTVT.

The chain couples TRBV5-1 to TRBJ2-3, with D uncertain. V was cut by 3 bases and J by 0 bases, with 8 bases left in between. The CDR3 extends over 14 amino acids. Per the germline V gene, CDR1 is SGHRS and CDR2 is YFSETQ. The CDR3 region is CASSSSTSTDTQYF. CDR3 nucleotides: TGCGCCAGCAGCTCCTCCACTAGCACAGATACGCAGTATTTT.

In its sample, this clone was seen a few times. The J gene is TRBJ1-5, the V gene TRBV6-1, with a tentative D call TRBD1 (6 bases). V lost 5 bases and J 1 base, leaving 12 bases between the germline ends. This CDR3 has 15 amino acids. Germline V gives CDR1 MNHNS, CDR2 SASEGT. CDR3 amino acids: CASSRTEPSNQPQHF. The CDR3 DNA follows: TGTGCCAGCAGTAGGACAGAGCCCAGCAATCAGCCCCAGCATTTT.

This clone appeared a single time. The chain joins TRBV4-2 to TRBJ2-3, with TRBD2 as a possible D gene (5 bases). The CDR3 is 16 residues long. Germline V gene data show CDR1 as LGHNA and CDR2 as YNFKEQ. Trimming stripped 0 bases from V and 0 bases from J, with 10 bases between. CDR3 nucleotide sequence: TGTGCCAGCAGCCAAGAGTTAGCGCCTAGCACAGATACGCAGTATTTT. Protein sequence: CASSQELAPSTDTQYF.

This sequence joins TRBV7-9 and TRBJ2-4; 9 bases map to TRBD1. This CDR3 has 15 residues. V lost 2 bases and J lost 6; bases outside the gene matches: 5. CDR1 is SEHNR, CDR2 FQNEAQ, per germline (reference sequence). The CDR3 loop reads CASSLSRQGGNIQYF. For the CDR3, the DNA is TGTGCCAGCAGCTTATCTCGACAGGGGGGAAACATTCAGTACTTC.

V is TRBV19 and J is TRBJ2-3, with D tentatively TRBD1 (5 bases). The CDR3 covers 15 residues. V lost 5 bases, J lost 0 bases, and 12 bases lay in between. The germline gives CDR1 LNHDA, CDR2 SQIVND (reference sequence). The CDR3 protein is CASSQRQLSTDTQYF. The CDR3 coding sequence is TGTGCCAGTAGTCAACGACAGCTTAGCACAGATACGCAGTATTTT.

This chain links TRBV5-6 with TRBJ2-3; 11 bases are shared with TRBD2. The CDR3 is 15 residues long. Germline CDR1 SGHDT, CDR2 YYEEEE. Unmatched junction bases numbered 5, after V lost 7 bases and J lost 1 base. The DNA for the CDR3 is TGTGCCAGCGGAAGGACTAGCGGGCGCACAGATACGCAGTATTTT. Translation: CASGRTSGRTDTQYF.

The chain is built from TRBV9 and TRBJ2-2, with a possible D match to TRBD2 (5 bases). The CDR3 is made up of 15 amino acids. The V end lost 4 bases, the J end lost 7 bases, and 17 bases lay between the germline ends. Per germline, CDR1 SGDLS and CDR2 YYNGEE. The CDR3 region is CASSPLVGGGGELFF. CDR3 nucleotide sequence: TGTGCCAGCAGCCCCCTTGTCGGAGGAGGCGGGGAGCTGTTTTTT. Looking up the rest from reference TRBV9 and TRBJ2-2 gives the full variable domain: DSGVTQTPKHLITATGQRVTLRCSPRSGDLSVYWYQQSLDQGLQFLIQYYNGEERAKGNILERFSAQQFPDLHSELNLSSLELGDSALYFCASSPLVGGGGELFFGEGSRLTVL.

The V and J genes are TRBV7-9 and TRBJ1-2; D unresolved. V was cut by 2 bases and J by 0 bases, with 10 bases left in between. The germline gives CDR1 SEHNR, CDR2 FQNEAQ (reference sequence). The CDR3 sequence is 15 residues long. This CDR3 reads CASSLLTESNYGYTF. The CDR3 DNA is TGTGCCAGCAGCTTATTAACGGAGTCTAACTATGGCTACACCTTC.

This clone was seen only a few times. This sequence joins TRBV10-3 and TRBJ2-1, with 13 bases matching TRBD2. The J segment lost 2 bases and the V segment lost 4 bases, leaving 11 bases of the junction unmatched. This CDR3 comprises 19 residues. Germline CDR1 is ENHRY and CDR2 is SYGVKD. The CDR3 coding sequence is TGTGCCATCAGTGGTCCCGGGACTAGCGGGGTACCGGCCTACAATGAGCAGTTCTTC. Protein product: CAISGPGTSGVPAYNEQFF.

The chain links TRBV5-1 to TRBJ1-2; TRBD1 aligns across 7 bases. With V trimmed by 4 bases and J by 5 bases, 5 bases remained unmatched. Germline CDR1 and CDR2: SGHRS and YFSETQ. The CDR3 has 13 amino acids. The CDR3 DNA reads TGCGCCAGCAGCCCTGGGACAGAATATGGCTACACCTTC. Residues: CASSPGTEYGYTF.

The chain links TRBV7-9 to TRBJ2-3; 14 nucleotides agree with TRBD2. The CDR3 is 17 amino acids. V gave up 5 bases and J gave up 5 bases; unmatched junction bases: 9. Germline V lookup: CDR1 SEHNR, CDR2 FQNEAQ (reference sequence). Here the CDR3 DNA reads TGTGCCAGCAGCACCAGGACTAGCGGGGGGAGGGGAGATACGCAGTATTTT. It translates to CASSTRTSGGRGDTQYF.

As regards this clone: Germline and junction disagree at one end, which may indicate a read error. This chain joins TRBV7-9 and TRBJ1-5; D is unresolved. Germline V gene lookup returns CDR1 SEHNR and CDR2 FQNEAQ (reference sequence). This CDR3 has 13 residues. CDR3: CSSTSAFGQPQHF. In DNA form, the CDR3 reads TGTTCCAGCACCAGCGCGTTCGGTCAGCCCCAGCATTTT.

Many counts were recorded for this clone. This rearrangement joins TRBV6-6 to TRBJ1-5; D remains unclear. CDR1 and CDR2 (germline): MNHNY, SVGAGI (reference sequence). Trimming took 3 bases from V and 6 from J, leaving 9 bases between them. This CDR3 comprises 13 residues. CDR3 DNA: TGTGCCAGCAGTTATGGCGGGGTTCAGCCCCAGCATTTT. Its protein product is CASSYGGVQPQHF.

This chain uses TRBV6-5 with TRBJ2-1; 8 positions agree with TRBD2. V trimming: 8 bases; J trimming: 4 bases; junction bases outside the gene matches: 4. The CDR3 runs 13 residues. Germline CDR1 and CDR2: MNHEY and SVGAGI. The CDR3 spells CASRTSGYNEQFF. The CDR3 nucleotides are TGTGCCAGCCGAACTAGCGGATACAATGAGCAGTTCTTC.

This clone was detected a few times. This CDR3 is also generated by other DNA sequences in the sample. In DNA form, the CDR3 reads TGTGCCAGCAGCTTCGGACAGGGTGACGAGCAGTACTTC. This gives the protein CASSFGQGDEQYF. The chain links TRBV5-6 to TRBJ2-7, with 8 bases lining up with TRBD1. The germline gives CDR1 SGHDT, CDR2 YYEEEE. Trimming removed 2 bases from V and 5 bases from J; junction bases left unmatched: 3. The CDR3 has 13 amino acids.

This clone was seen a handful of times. The CDR3 nucleotides read TGCGCCAGCAGTAACAGGAACACTGAAGCTTTCTTT. Translating it yields CASSNRNTEAFF. This chain uses TRBV10-2 with TRBJ1-1; D not resolved. The CDR3 runs 12 residues. V lost 5 bases and J 1 base, leaving 5 bases between the germline ends. Germline-derived CDR1 and CDR2 are WSHSY and SAAADI.

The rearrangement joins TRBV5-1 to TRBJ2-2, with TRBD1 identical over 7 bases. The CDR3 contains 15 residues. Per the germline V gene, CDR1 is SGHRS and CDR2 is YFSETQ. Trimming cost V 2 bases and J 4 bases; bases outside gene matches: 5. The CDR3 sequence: CASSFTGVATGELFF. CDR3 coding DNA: TGCGCCAGCAGCTTTACAGGGGTGGCCACCGGGGAGCTGTTTTTT.

CDR3 in DNA: TGTGCCAGCAATCCTACCCGACTAGGTTATCAAGAGACCCAGTACTTC. It encodes CASNPTRLGYQETQYF. V is TRBV28 and J is TRBJ2-5, with D possibly being TRBD2 (6 bases). V lost 7 bases and J 2 bases, leaving 20 bases between the germline ends. Germline loops: CDR1 MDHEN, CDR2 SYDVKM. This CDR3 has 16 residues. The full variable domain, rest sourced from reference TRBV28 and TRBJ2-5, is DVKVTQSSRYLVKRTGEKVFLECVQDMDHENMFWYRQDPGLGLRLIYFSYDVKMKEKGDIPEGYSVSREKKERFSLILESASTNQTSMYLCASNPTRLGYQETQYFGPGTRLLVL.

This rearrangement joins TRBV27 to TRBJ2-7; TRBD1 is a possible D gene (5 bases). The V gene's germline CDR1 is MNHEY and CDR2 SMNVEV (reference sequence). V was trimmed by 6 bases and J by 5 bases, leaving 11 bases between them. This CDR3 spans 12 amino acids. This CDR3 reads CASRYGRDEQYF. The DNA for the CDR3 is TGTGCCAGCAGATATGGCAGGGACGAGCAGTACTTC.

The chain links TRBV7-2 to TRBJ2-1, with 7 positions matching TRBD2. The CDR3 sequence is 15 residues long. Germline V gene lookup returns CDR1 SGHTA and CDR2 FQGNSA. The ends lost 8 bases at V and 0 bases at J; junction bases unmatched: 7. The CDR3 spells CASSWGGSSYNEQFF. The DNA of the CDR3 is TGTGCCAGCTCCTGGGGGGGAAGCTCCTACAATGAGCAGTTCTTC.

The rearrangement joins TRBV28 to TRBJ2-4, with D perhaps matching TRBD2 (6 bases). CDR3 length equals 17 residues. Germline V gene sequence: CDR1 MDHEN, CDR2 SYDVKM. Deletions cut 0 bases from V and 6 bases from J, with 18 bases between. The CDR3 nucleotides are TGTGCCAGCAGTTTATGGGGTTCGGGAGAAGATGGAAACATTCAGTACTTC. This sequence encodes CASSLWGSGEDGNIQYF.

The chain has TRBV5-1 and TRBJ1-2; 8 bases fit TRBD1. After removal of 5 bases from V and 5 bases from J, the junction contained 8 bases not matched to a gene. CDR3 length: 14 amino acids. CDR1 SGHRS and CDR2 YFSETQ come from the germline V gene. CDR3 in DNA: TGCGCCAGCAGAGAAAGGACAGGGATATATGGCTACACCTTC. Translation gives CASRERTGIYGYTF.

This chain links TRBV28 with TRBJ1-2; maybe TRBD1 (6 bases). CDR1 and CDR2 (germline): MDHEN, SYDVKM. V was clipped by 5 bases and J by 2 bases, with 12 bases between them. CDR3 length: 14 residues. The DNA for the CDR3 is TGTGCCAGCAGTACAGGGCTCTTAAACTATGGCTACACCTTC. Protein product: CASSTGLLNYGYTF.

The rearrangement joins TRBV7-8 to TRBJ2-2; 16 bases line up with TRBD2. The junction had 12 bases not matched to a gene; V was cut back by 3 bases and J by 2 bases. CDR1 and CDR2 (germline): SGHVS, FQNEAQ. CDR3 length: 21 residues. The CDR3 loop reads CASSLPAAGTSGGVNTGELFF. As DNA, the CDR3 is TGTGCCAGCAGCTTGCCCGCCGCCGGGACTAGCGGGGGGGTAAACACCGGGGAGCTGTTTTTT.

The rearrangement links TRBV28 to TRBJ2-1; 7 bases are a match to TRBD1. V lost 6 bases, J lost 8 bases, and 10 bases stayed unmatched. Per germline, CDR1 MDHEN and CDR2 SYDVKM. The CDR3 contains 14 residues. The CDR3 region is CASSFEGATDEQFF. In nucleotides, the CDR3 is TGTGCCAGCAGCTTCGAGGGGGCCACTGATGAGCAGTTCTTC.

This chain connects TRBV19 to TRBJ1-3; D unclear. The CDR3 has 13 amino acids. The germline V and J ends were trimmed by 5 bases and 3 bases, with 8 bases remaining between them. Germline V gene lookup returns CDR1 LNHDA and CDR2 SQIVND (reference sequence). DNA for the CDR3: TGTGCCAGTAGTGCCGCCGGTGGAAACACCATATATTTT. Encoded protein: CASSAAGGNTIYF.

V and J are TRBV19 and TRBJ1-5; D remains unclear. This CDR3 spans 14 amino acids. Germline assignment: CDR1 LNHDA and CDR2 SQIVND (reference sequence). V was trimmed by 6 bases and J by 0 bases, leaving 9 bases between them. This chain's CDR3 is CASSMAGSNQPQHF. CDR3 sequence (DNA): TGTGCCAGTAGCATGGCTGGTAGCAATCAGCCCCAGCATTTT.

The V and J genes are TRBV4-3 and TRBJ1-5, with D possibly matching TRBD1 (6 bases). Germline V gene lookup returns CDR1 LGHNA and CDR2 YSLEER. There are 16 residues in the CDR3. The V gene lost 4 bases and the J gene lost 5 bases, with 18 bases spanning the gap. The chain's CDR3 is CASSRQGPIRHQPQHF. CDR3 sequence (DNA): TGCGCCAGCAGCCGGCAGGGGCCTATAAGACATCAGCCCCAGCATTTT.

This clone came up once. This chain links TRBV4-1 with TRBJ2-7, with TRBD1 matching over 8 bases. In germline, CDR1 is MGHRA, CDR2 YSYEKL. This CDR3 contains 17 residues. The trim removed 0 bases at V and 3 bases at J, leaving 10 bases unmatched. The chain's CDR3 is CASSQEIAAGGFYEQYF. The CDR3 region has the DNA TGCGCCAGCAGCCAAGAAATTGCGGCAGGGGGCTTCTACGAGCAGTACTTC.